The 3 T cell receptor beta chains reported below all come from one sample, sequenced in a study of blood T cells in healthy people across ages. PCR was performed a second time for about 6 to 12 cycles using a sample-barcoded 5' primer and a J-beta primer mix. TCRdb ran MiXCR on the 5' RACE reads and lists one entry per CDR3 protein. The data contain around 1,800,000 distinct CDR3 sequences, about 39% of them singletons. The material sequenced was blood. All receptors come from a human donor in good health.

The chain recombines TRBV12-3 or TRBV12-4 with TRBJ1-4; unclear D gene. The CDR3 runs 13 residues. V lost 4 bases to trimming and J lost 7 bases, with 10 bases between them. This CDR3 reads CASSSDPREKLFF. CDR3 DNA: TGTGCCAGCAGTTCCGACCCTCGTGAAAAACTGTTTTTT.

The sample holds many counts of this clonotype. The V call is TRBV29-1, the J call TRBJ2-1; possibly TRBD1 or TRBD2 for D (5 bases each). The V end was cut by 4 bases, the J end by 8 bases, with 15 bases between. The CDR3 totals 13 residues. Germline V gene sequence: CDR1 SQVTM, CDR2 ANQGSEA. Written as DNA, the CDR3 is TGCAGCGTTGCCCGGGACGGTCAGGATGAGCAGTTCTTC. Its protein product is CSVARDGQDEQFF.

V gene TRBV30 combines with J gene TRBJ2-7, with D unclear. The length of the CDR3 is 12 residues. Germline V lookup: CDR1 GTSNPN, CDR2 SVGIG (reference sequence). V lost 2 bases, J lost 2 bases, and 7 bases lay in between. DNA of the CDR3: TGTGCCTGGAGTTGGGTAACCTACGAGCAGTACTTC. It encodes CAWSWVTYEQYF.